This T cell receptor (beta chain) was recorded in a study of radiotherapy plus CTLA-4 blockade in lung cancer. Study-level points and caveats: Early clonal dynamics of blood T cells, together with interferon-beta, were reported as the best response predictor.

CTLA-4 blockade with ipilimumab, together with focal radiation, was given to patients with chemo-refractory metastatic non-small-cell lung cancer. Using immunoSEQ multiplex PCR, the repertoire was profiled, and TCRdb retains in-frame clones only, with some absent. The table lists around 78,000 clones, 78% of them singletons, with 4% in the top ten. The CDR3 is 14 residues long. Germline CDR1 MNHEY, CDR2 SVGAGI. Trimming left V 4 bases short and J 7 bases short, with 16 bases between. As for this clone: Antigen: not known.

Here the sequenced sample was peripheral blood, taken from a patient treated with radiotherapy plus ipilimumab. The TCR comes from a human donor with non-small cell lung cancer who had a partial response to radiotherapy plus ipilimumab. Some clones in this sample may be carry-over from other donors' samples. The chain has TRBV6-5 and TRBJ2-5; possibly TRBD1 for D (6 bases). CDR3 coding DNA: TGTGCCAGCAGTTCCCTGACAGGCAGAAGGACCCAGTACTTC. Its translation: CASSSLTGRRTQYF.